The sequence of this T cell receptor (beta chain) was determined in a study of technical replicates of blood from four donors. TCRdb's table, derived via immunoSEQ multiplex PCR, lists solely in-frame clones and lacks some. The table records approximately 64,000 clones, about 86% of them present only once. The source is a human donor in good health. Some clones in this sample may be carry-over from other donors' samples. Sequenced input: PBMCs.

The CDR3 spells CASSGLAGQETQYF. The CDR3 region has the DNA TGTGCCAGCAGTGGACTAGCGGGCCAAGAGACCCAGTACTTC. V is TRBV2 and J is TRBJ2-5, with TRBD2 matching over 10 bases. The V and J ends lost 4 bases and 1 base, in that order; junction bases with no gene match: 0. This CDR3 contains 14 residues. The germline V gene has CDR1 SNHLY and CDR2 FYNNEI. Together with reference TRBV2 and TRBJ2-5, the CDR3 gives the full variable domain: EPEVTQTPSHQVTQMGQEVILRCVPISNHLYFYWYRQILGQKVEFLVSFYNNEISEKSEIFDDQFSVERPDGSNFTLKIRSTKLEDSAMYFCASSGLAGQETQYFGPGTRLLVL.